Described below is a single TCR beta chain sequence and its context. The data originate from a study of blood T cell repertoires in COVID-19. Clones were read by immunoSEQ multiplex PCR, and TCRdb kept only the in-frame ones, dropping some. This sample has approximately 99,000 clones, with 85% to 90% found just once. The receptor comes from a man aged 50 to 59 with COVID-19, enrolled during active disease. The specimen sequenced was peripheral blood.

CDR3 sequence (DNA): TGTGCCAGCAGGGCGGGACAGAGAATGATCTATGGCTACACCTTC. The encoded protein is CASRAGQRMIYGYTF. The V gene is TRBV28, the J gene TRBJ1-2; TRBD1 aligns across 7 bases. CDR1 is MDHEN and CDR2 is SYDVKM in the germline V gene. After removal of 6 bases from V and 4 bases from J, the junction contained 11 bases not matched to a gene. The CDR3 is 15 residues long.